This TCR beta chain appears in the sequencing data of a study of cytomegalovirus exposure and HLA in healthy donors. Study background: Of all 360 or so donors who were genotyped, around 79% belonged to the Caucasian-associated ancestry cluster.

Donors sampled were nominally healthy, though unrecorded immune exposures were likely. The CDR3 is 16 residues long. V was cut by 4 bases and J by 6 bases, with 16 bases left in between. The germline gives CDR1 MNHEY, CDR2 SVGAGI. 13 Jbeta primers and 60 Vbeta primers were used for the PCR. Only in-frame clones appear in the TCRdb table, and some are missing; sequencing was by immunoSEQ multiplex PCR. The repertoire holds almost 200,000 clones, with about 76% as singletons. The V call is TRBV6-5, the J call TRBJ2-6, with D unresolved. The source of this sequence is a male donor in good health and CMV-seropositive. The sequencing input was PBMCs. CDR3 amino acids: CASSFRPDTEANVLTF. In DNA, the CDR3 is TGTGCCAGCAGTTTCCGCCCTGACACGGAGGCCAACGTCCTGACTTTC.